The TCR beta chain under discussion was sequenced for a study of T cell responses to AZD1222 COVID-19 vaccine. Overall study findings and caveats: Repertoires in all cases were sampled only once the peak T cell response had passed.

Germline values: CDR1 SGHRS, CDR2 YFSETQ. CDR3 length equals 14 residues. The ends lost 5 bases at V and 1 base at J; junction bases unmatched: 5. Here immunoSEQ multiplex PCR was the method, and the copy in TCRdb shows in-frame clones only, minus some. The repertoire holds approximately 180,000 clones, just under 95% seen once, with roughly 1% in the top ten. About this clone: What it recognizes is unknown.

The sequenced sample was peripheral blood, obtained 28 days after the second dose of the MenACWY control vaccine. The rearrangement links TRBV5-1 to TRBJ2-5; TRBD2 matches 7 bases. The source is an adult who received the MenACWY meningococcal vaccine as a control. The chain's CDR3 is CASRSGAAQETQYF. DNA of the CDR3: TGCGCCAGCAGGAGCGGGGCTGCCCAAGAGACCCAGTACTTC.